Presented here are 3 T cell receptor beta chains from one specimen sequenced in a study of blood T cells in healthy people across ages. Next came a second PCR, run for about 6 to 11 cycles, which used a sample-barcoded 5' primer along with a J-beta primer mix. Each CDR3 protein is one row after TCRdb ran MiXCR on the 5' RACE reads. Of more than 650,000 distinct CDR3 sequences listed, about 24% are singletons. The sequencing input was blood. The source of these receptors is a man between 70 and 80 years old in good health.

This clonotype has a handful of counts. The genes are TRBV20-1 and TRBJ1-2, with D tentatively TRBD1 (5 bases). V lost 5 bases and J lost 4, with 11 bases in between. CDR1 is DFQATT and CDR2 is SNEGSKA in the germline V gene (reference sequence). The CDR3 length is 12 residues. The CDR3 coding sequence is TGCAGTGCTGCGGGACCGATCTATGGCTACACCTTC. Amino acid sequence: CSAAGPIYGYTF.

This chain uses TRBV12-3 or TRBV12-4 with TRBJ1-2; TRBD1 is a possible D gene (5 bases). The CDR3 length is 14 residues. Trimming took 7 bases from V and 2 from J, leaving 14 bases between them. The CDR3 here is CASIPGAGNYGYTF. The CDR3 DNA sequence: TGTGCCAGCATCCCCGGGGCTGGCAACTATGGCTACACCTTC.

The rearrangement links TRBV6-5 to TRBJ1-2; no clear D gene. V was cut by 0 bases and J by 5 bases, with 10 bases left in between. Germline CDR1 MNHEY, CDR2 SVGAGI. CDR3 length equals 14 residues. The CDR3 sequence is CASSYSFSGYGYTF. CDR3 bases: TGTGCCAGCAGTTACTCGTTTTCGGGGTATGGCTACACCTTC.